This TCR beta chain was sequenced during a study of T cell repertoires in cytomegalovirus infection. After removal of 1 base from V and 3 bases from J, the junction contained 15 bases not matched to a gene. Germline V lookup: CDR1 SGHRS, CDR2 YFSETQ. This CDR3 is built from 18 residues. TCRdb reprocessed the reads with MiXCR, giving one entry per CDR3 protein. The profile shows fewer than 1,000,000 distinct CDR3 sequences, 25% to 40% of them singletons. Study results and limitations: Carriers of CMV and the relevant HLA type were discriminated by public TCR beta frequency.

This clonotype occurred a few times. What it recognizes is unknown. The sequences come from cultured CD8+ T cells from PBMCs, collected from culture after CMV antigen stimulation. This TCR derives from a human donor in good health (CMV status not recorded). Some clones in this sample may be carry-over from other donors' samples. V gene TRBV5-1 combines with J gene TRBJ2-7, with 8 positions matching TRBD1. CDR3 region: CASSLRSYTGTGDYEQYF. In DNA form, the CDR3 reads TGCGCCAGCAGCTTGAGGTCCTACACCGGGACAGGCGACTACGAGCAGTACTTC. The variable domain in full, with the rest retrieved from reference TRBV5-1 and TRBJ2-7, is KAGVTQTPRYLIKTRGQQVTLSCSPISGHRSVSWYQQTPGQGLQFLFEYFSETQRNKGNFPGRFSGRQFSNSRSEMNVSTLELGDSALYLCASSLRSYTGTGDYEQYFGPGTRLTVT.